The TCR beta chain described here comes from a study of blood T cell repertoires in COVID-19. CDR1 is SGHRS and CDR2 is YFSETQ in the germline V gene. CDR3 size: 14 residues. V lost 5 bases to trimming and J lost 1 base, with 12 bases between them. Libraries were prepared by immunoSEQ multiplex PCR; TCRdb keeps only in-frame clonotypes and omits some of them. Of over 140,000 clones detected, approximately 79% appear once; the ten largest clones hold 2.5% to 3%. Participants, roughly 18 to 89 years old, spanned about 26 US areas. This clonotype was sampled from a woman aged 45-60 years who had recovered from COVID-19. The sample consisted of PBMCs or T cells enriched from blood (not recorded which). The J gene is TRBJ1-1, the V gene TRBV5-1; tentative D call: TRBD1 (5 bases). The CDR3 loop is CASSPTQENTEAFF. CDR3 coding DNA: TGCGCCAGCAGTCCGACACAGGAGAACACTGAAGCTTTCTTT.